This TCR beta chain was identified during a study of cytomegalovirus exposure and HLA in healthy donors. The CDR3 contains 15 residues. Trimming cost V 6 bases and J 4 bases, with 19 bases left between them. Germline V CDR1 and CDR2: SGHTS, YDEGEE. The study ran its PCR with 60 Vbeta and 13 Jbeta primers. Method: immunoSEQ multiplex PCR; TCRdb's copy keeps in-frame clones and lacks some. Seen here are 150,000 to 200,000 clones, roughly 85% observed once, and the top ten hold about 2.5%. The material sequenced was PBMCs. The sequence derives from a woman between 50 and 59 years old in good health and CMV-seronegative. The genes are TRBV5-8 and TRBJ1-1; a possible D gene is TRBD1 (5 bases). CDR3 residues: CASKGLSLGGTEAFF. CDR3 coding DNA: TGTGCCAGCAAGGGACTATCACTCGGGGGCACTGAAGCTTTCTTT.